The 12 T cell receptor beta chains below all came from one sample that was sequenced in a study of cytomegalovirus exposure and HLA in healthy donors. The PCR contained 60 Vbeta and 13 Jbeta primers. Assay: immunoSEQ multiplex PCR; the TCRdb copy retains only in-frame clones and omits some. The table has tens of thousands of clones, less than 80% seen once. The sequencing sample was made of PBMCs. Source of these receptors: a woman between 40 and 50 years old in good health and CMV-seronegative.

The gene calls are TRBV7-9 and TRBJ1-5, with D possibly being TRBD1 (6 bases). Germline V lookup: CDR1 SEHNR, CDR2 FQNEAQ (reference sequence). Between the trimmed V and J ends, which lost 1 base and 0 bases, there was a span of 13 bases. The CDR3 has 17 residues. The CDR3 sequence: CASSLGTGSSSNQPQHF. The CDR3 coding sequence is TGTGCCAGCAGCTTAGGCACAGGGTCTTCTAGCAATCAGCCCCAGCATTTT.

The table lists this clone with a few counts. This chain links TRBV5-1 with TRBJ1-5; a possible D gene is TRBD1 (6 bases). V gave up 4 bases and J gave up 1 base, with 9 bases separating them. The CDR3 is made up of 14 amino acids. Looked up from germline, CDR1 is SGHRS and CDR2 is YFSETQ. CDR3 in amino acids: CASSPGHSNQPQHF. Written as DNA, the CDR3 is TGCGCCAGCAGCCCGGGACACAGCAATCAGCCCCAGCATTTT.

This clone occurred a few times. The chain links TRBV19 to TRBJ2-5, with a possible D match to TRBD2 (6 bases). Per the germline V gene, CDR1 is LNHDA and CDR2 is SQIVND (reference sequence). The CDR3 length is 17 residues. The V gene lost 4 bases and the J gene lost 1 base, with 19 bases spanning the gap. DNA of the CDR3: TGTGCCAGTAGTACCCGAGGAGGGGTCCCCCCCCAAGAGACCCAGTACTTC. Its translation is CASSTRGGVPPQETQYF.

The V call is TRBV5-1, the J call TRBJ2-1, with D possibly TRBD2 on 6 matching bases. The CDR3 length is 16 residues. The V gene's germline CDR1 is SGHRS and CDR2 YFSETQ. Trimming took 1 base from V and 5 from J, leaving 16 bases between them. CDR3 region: CASSLRSGRSNNEQFF. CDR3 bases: TGCGCCAGCAGCTTGAGAAGCGGGCGCTCAAACAATGAGCAGTTCTTC.

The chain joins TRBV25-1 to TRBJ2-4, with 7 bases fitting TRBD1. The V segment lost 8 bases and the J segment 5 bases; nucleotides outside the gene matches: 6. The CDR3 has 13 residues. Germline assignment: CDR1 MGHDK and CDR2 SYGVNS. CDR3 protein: CASLRTGENIQYF. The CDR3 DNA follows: TGTGCCAGCCTTAGGACAGGAGAAAACATTCAGTACTTC.

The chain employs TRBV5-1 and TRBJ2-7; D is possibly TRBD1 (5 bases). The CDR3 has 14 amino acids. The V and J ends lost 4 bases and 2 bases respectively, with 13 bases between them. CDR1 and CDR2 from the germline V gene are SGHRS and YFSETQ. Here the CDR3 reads CASSPRGSTYEQYF. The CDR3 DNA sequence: TGCGCCAGCAGCCCTAGGGGATCCACCTACGAGCAGTACTTC.

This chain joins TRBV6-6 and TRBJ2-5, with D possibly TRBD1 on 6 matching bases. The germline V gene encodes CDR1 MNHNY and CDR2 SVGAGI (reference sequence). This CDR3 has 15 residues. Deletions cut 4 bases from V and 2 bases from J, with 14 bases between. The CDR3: CASSFPPDRQETQYF. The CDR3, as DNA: TGTGCCAGCAGTTTTCCCCCGGACAGACAAGAGACCCAGTACTTC.

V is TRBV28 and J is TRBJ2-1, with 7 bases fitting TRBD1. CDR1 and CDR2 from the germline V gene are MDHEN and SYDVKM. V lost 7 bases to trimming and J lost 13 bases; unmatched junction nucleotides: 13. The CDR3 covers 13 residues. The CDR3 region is CASKTNRDSYQFF. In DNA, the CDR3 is TGTGCCAGCAAGACAAACCGGGACAGCTATCAGTTCTTC.

DNA for the CDR3: TGTGCCAGCGGCACCCGGGACAGTAATCAGCCCCAGCATTTT. Protein: CASGTRDSNQPQHF. The chain recombines TRBV6-5 with TRBJ1-5, with TRBD1 identical over 7 bases. Per the germline V gene, CDR1 is MNHEY and CDR2 is SVGAGI. The V gene end was trimmed by 8 bases and the J gene end by 4 bases; junction bases not matched to a gene: 8. This CDR3 is built from 14 residues.

CDR3 DNA sequence: TGTGCCACCGCGGGACAGAAATACACCGGGGAGCTGTTTTTT. Protein product: CATAGQKYTGELFF. The rearrangement links TRBV27 to TRBJ2-2; maybe TRBD1 (7 bases). V was trimmed by 10 bases and J by 3 bases, leaving 15 bases between them. From germline, CDR1 is MNHEY and CDR2 SMNVEV (reference sequence). CDR3 length equals 14 residues.

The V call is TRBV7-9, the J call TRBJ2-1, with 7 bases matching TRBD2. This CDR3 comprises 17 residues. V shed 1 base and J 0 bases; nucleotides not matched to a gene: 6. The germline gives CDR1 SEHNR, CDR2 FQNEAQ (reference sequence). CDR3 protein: CASSLGRGGSSYNEQFF. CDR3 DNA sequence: TGTGCCAGCAGCTTAGGGAGGGGAGGGAGCTCCTACAATGAGCAGTTCTTC.

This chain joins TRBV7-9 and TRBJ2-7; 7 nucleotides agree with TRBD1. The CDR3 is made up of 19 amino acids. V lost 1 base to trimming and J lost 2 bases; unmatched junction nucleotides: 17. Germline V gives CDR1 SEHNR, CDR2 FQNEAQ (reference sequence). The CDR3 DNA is TGTGCCAGCAGCTTAGTGAAGACTACGCTGGGACAGCAGACCTACGAGCAGTACTTC. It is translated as CASSLVKTTLGQQTYEQYF.